The 22 T cell receptor beta chains reported below all come from one sample, sequenced in a study of blood T cells in healthy people across ages. Next came a second PCR, run for 7 to 11 cycles, which used a sample-barcoded 5' primer along with a J-beta primer mix. TCRdb itself ran the 5' RACE reads through MiXCR, one entry per CDR3 protein. The sample lists over 600,000 distinct CDR3 sequences; about half were seen once. Sequenced: blood. The origin of the receptors is a man older than 75 in good health.

The V gene is TRBV5-1, the J gene TRBJ2-2, with 9 positions matching TRBD1. CDR3 length equals 18 residues. With V trimmed by 1 base and J by 2 bases, 9 bases remained unmatched. Per the germline V gene, CDR1 is SGHRS and CDR2 is YFSETQ. The CDR3 DNA reads as TGCGCCAGCAGCTTGTTATCCTCGGGACAGGGTAACACCGGGGAGCTGTTTTTT. Encoded protein: CASSLLSSGQGNTGELFF.

The V gene is TRBV5-4, the J gene TRBJ2-2, with TRBD1 identical over 8 bases. Per the germline V gene, CDR1 is SGHNT and CDR2 is YYREEE (reference sequence). The V segment lost 4 bases and the J segment 7 bases; nucleotides outside the gene matches: 6. The CDR3 is 14 amino acids. CDR3 coding DNA: TGTGCCAGCAGCACCGGACAGGGTCGCGGGGAGCTGTTTTTT. Residues: CASSTGQGRGELFF.

The chain links TRBV7-6 to TRBJ2-1, with TRBD2 matching over 7 bases. The CDR3 has 15 amino acids. The V gene's germline CDR1 is SGHVS and CDR2 FNYEAQ. The V gene end was trimmed by 4 bases and the J gene end by 11 bases; junction bases not matched to a gene: 14. This CDR3 is CASSSLGGGSAKQFF. CDR3 DNA sequence: TGTGCCAGCAGCTCACTCGGCGGCGGGAGCGCAAAGCAGTTCTTC. The full variable domain, its missing parts supplied by reference TRBV7-6 and TRBJ2-1, is GAGVSQSPRYKVTKRGQDVALRCDPISGHVSLYWYRQALGQGPEFLTYFNYEAQQDKSGLPNDRFSAERPEGSISTLTIQRTEQRDSAMYRCASSSLGGGSAKQFFGPGTRLTVL.

J is TRBJ2-3 and V is TRBV5-5; TRBD2 matches 7 bases. The germline V gene encodes CDR1 SGHKS and CDR2 YYEKEE (reference sequence). J gave up 0 bases and V 4 bases, and 8 bases lay outside the gene matches. This CDR3 contains 16 residues. The CDR3 DNA reads TGTGCCAGCAGCGGGGGGAGCGGGGCTAGCACAGATACGCAGTATTTT. It yields the protein CASSGGSGASTDTQYF.

The J gene is TRBJ2-1, the V gene TRBV3-1, with TRBD1 identical over 7 bases. The CDR3 consists of 15 residues. J gave up 5 bases and V 1 base, and 5 bases lay outside the gene matches. CDR1 and CDR2 (germline): LGHDT, YNNKEL (reference sequence). The CDR3 DNA reads TGTGCCAGCAGCCAAGCTCCGGGACAGCACAATGAGCAGTTCTTC. Encoded protein: CASSQAPGQHNEQFF.

The genes are TRBV2 and TRBJ2-5, with 7 bases that match TRBD1. V lost 0 bases, J lost 3 bases, and 4 bases stayed unmatched. Germline CDR1 is SNHLY and CDR2 is FYNNEI. This CDR3 region has 15 residues. In DNA, the CDR3 is TGTGCCAGCAGTGAAGCTGTAACAGGGGAAGAGACCCAGTACTTC. This encodes CASSEAVTGEETQYF.

The CDR3 DNA follows: TGTGCCAGCAGCCTTCGAGGGGGCGACTTCGAGACCCAGTACTTC. Its translation: CASSLRGGDFETQYF. This chain joins TRBV5-5 and TRBJ2-5; 7 bases map to TRBD1. This CDR3 is 15 amino acids long. The ends lost 4 bases at V and 5 bases at J; junction bases unmatched: 11. Germline V lookup: CDR1 SGHKS, CDR2 YYEKEE (reference sequence).

This clonotype was counted between two and nine times. V is TRBV7-2 and J is TRBJ2-1; 7 bases are a match to TRBD2. Germline lookup yields CDR1 SGHTA and CDR2 FQGNSA. V shed 4 bases, J shed 6 bases, and the junction held 9 bases outside the gene matches. The CDR3 has 15 amino acids. The CDR3 sequence is CASSSYGGGVNEQFF. DNA of the CDR3: TGTGCCAGCAGCTCCTACGGGGGAGGGGTCAATGAGCAGTTCTTC.

The chain employs TRBV5-1 and TRBJ2-5; D possibly corresponds to TRBD1 (5 bases). Germline V gene sequence: CDR1 SGHRS, CDR2 YFSETQ. CDR3 length: 15 amino acids. Trimming pared 0 bases from V and 11 bases from J, leaving 20 bases between. The CDR3 here is CASSLGSRQSNEQYF. In DNA form, the CDR3 reads TGCGCCAGCAGCTTGGGGTCCCGACAGTCCAATGAGCAGTACTTC. Variable domain in full (rest from reference TRBV5-1 and TRBJ2-5): KAGVTQTPRYLIKTRGQQVTLSCSPISGHRSVSWYQQTPGQGLQFLFEYFSETQRNKGNFPGRFSGRQFSNSRSEMNVSTLELGDSALYLCASSLGSRQSNEQYFGPGTRLLVL.

This sequence joins TRBV7-8 and TRBJ2-3; D is unresolved. This CDR3 has 16 amino acids. The V and J ends lost 1 base and 0 bases respectively, with 11 bases between them. Looked up from germline, CDR1 is SGHVS and CDR2 is FQNEAQ. In DNA form, the CDR3 reads TGTGCCAGCAGCTTAGACCGAGACACTAGCACAGATACGCAGTATTTT. As protein: CASSLDRDTSTDTQYF.

This clonotype has more than one count but fewer than ten. The gene calls are TRBV7-2 and TRBJ2-7, with 7 bases fitting TRBD1. Germline CDR1 is SGHTA and CDR2 is FQGNSA. This CDR3 spans 16 amino acids. The J segment lost 0 bases and the V segment lost 7 bases, leaving 12 bases of the junction unmatched. CDR3 in DNA: TGTGCCAGCAACTCGCCCCCGGGACAGAGCTCCTACGAGCAGTACTTC. This codes for CASNSPPGQSSYEQYF.

The V and J genes are TRBV29-1 and TRBJ1-4; D ambiguous. Germline assignment: CDR1 SQVTM and CDR2 ANQGSEA. The CDR3 sequence is 13 residues long. The CDR3 DNA reads TGCAGTGCCTGGACGGGGAGCTCTGAAAAACTGTTTTTT. The encoded protein is CSAWTGSSEKLFF.

V gene TRBV7-2 combines with J gene TRBJ2-3; weak D call: TRBD2 (5 bases). The CDR3 totals 15 residues. The V and J ends lost 5 bases and 2 bases respectively, with 14 bases between them. Germline assignment: CDR1 SGHTA and CDR2 FQGNSA. As DNA, the CDR3 is TGTGCCAGCAGCGGAGGCTCCCCACCCACAGATACGCAGTATTTT. It translates to CASSGGSPPTDTQYF. Filled out from reference TRBV7-2 and TRBJ2-3, the complete variable domain reads GAGVSQSPSNKVTEKGKDVELRCDPISGHTALYWYRQSLGQGLEFLIYFQGNSAPDKSGLPSDRFSAERTGGSVSTLTIQRTQQEDSAVYLCASSGGSPPTDTQYFGPGTRLTVL.

This clonotype was seen a handful of times. This chain connects TRBV10-3 to TRBJ2-2; D gene uncertain. Germline CDR1 and CDR2: ENHRY and SYGVKD. V lost 3 bases to trimming and J lost 6 bases, with 5 bases between them. There are 12 residues in the CDR3. The CDR3 loop is CAISDNPGELFF. For the CDR3, the DNA is TGTGCCATCAGTGATAACCCCGGGGAGCTGTTTTTT.

This chain's CDR3 is CASSARDRGNTGELFF. In DNA, the CDR3 is TGTGCCAGTAGTGCCCGGGACAGGGGGAACACCGGGGAGCTGTTTTTT. The V gene is TRBV19, the J gene TRBJ2-2; 10 bases align to TRBD1. With 5 bases clipped from V and 1 base from J, the junction kept 4 bases outside the gene matches. The CDR3 consists of 16 residues. The germline CDR1 and CDR2 sequences are LNHDA and SQIVND (reference sequence).

This sequence joins TRBV11-1 and TRBJ2-7; 11 bases line up with TRBD1. Germline CDR1 and CDR2: SGHAT and FQDESV (reference sequence). Losses at the gene ends were 5 bases for V and 1 base for J; bases not matched to a gene: 4. The CDR3 is made up of 15 amino acids. CDR3: CASSNRDRGSYEQYF. DNA of the CDR3: TGTGCCAGCAGCAACCGGGACAGGGGGTCCTACGAGCAGTACTTC.

The J gene is TRBJ2-1, the V gene TRBV2; tentatively, D is TRBD1 or TRBD2 (6 bases each). The V end was cut by 4 bases, the J end by 9 bases, with 16 bases between. Germline V gene data show CDR1 as SNHLY and CDR2 as FYNNEI. The CDR3 is 14 residues long. CDR3: CASSAGAGPGEQFF. DNA for the CDR3: TGTGCCAGCAGTGCGGGGGCGGGGCCGGGTGAGCAGTTCTTC.

J is TRBJ1-5 and V is TRBV12-3 or TRBV12-4; 7 bases fit TRBD1. The CDR3 loop spans 16 amino acids. V dropped 7 bases and J dropped 2; count of bases not matched to a gene: 11. Written as DNA, the CDR3 is TGTGCCAGCAATAACAGGGGCCCAGGGGGCAATCAGCCCCAGCATTTT. As protein: CASNNRGPGGNQPQHF.

As concerns this clonotype: A read error may explain this, as a much larger clone is one base away. J is TRBJ2-1 and V is TRBV5-1; D is uncertain. The V gene lost 3 bases and the J gene lost 6 bases, with 13 bases spanning the gap. CDR1 is SGHRS, CDR2 YFSETQ, per germline. This CDR3 is built from 14 residues. This chain's CDR3 is CASSWSGSFNEQFF. The CDR3 DNA follows: TGCGCCAGCAGCTGGAGTGGCTCTTTCAATGAGCAGTTCTTC. The variable domain in full, completed from reference TRBV5-1 and TRBJ2-1, reads KAGVTQTPRYLIKTRGQQVTLSCSPISGHRSVSWYQQTPGQGLQFLFEYFSETQRNKGNFPGRFSGRQFSNSRSEMNVSTLELGDSALYLCASSWSGSFNEQFFGPGTRLTVL.

This clonotype was observed a few times. This chain connects TRBV4-1 to TRBJ2-3; D perhaps matches TRBD1 (5 bases). This CDR3 spans 16 amino acids. Germline CDR1 and CDR2: MGHRA and YSYEKL. Trimming cost V 4 bases and J 1 base, with 15 bases left between them. Here the CDR3 reads CASSPEGGRGTDTQYF. The CDR3 DNA is TGCGCCAGCAGCCCAGAAGGCGGCAGGGGCACAGATACGCAGTATTTT.

This chain joins TRBV14 and TRBJ2-7; possible D gene TRBD1, 5 bases. Trimming left V 1 base short and J 7 bases short, with 17 bases between. The CDR3 consists of 15 residues. Germline V gene lookup returns CDR1 SGHDN and CDR2 FVKESK. The DNA of the CDR3 is TGTGCCAGCAGCCAAGTTCAGGACACCAGGTGGGAGCAGTACTTC. Amino acid sequence: CASSQVQDTRWEQYF.

The rearrangement uses TRBV4-1 and TRBJ1-1, with D possibly matching TRBD1 (5 bases). V was trimmed by 4 bases and J by 1 base, leaving 10 bases between them. CDR3 length: 14 residues. The germline CDR1 and CDR2 sequences are MGHRA and YSYEKL. The CDR3 nucleotides read TGCGCCAGCAGCCTCAGGGACTCGAACACTGAAGCTTTCTTT. Protein: CASSLRDSNTEAFF.